This TCR beta chain was documented in a study of blood T cell repertoires in COVID-19. Study-level background: Italy, Spain and the United States were the sources of the convalescent and acute COVID-19 samples.

CDR1 is MDHEN and CDR2 is SYDVKM in the germline V gene. The CDR3 contains 15 residues. The V segment lost 5 bases and the J segment 9 bases; nucleotides outside the gene matches: 13. This clone was picked up one time. Clinical history as reported by participants underpinned cohort assignment. Symptom resolution, clearance, or two negative PCRs marked the recovered donors of Cohort 3. Methods used by the authors: Amplification of reference gene primers was used by the study to estimate nucleated cell counts. Generated by immunoSEQ multiplex PCR, the TCRdb table keeps only in-frame clones and is missing some. Clonal size and the V and J genes are those of that table, whereas D and trimming came from the DNA. Counted here are a few hundred thousand clones, more than 75% occurring once; the ten biggest clones make up around 1.7%.

This chain joins TRBV28 and TRBJ2-1, with 7 bases identical to TRBD2. This receptor was obtained from a man aged 35-49 years who had recovered from COVID-19. Material: PBMCs or T cells enriched from blood (not recorded which). CDR3 sequence: CASSPRVAGAGEQFF. The CDR3 nucleotides read TGTGCCAGCAGTCCACGGGTAGCGGGCGCGGGTGAGCAGTTCTTC.